This TCR beta chain derives from a study of blood T cell repertoires in COVID-19. Study-wide background: Acute-phase and convalescent COVID-19 samples originated in the United States, Italy and Spain. In each case, the material was cDNA or gDNA derived from T cells, B-cell-depleted T cells, or PBMCs.

Trimming stripped 2 bases from V and 4 bases from J, with 8 bases between. This CDR3 has 13 residues. Germline values: CDR1 MNHEY, CDR2 SVGAGI. Per the study methods: Reference gene primer amplification in the assay estimated nucleated cell counts. Method: immunoSEQ multiplex PCR; TCRdb's copy keeps in-frame clones and lacks some. V and J calls and clone size are given by that table; D and trimming were obtained from the DNA. The profile shows fewer than 70,000 clones, around 81% of them singletons. This clone is a singleton in its sample. This TCR derives from a human donor in a cohort sampled during active COVID-19. V and J are TRBV6-5 and TRBJ1-1; D uncertain. The sequencing input was peripheral blood. The CDR3 protein is CASSYGRSTEAFF. In DNA form, the CDR3 reads TGTGCCAGCAGTTACGGTCGGAGCACTGAAGCTTTCTTT.